These 2 T cell receptor beta chains came from one sample sequenced in a study of T cell clonality in common variable immunodeficiency. Sequenced by immunoSEQ multiplex PCR; TCRdb stores in-frame clones only, minus some. There are 50,000 to 60,000 clones in the sample, none observed a single time. The sample consisted of peripheral blood mononuclear cells. These receptors were obtained from a person aged 18 to 75 in good health.

This clone came up many times. The read ends 3 residues early relative to the CDR3; the germline J gene fills the gap. The genes are TRBV19 and TRBJ2-2; D possibly corresponds to TRBD2 (5 bases). This CDR3 contains 13 residues. V was shortened by 5 bases and J by 5 bases, with 9 bases between the two germline ends. The germline gives CDR1 LNHDA, CDR2 SQIVND (reference sequence). The covered CDR3 bases are TGTGCCAGTAGTCCCGGCGGGACCGGGGAG. Protein sequence: CASSPGGTGE. The full CDR3 reads CASSPGGTGELFF.

This clone was recorded many times. From the germline J gene comes the end of the CDR3, since the read stops 3 residues before it. The genes are TRBV20-1 and TRBJ1-2; D is undetermined. The V and J ends lost 0 bases and 7 bases respectively, with 6 bases between them. CDR3 length equals 11 residues. Germline-derived CDR1 and CDR2 are DFQATT and SNEGSKA (reference sequence). CDR3 bases read: TGCAGTGCTAGAGAGCGGGGTGGC. Translation gives CSARERGG. The full-length CDR3 reads as CSARERGGYTF.